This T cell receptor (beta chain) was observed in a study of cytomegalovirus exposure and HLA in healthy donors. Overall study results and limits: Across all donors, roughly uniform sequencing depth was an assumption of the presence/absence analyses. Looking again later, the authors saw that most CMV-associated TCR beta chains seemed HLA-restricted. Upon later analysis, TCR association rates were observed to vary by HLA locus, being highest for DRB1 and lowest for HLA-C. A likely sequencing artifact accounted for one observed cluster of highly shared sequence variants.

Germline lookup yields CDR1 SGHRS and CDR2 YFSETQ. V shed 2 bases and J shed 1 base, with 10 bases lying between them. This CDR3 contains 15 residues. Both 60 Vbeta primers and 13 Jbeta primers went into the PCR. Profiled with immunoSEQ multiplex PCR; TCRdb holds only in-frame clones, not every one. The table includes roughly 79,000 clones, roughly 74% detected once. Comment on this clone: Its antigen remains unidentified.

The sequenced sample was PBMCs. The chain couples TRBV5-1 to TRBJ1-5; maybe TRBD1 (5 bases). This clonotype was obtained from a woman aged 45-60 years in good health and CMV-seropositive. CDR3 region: CASSFGGVSNQPQHF. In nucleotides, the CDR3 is TGCGCCAGCAGCTTCGGAGGGGTCAGCAATCAGCCCCAGCATTTT.